The rows below give T cell receptor beta chains drawn from one sample of a study of T cell responses to AZD1222 COVID-19 vaccine. Sequencing used immunoSEQ multiplex PCR; TCRdb keeps in-frame clones, though not all of them. The sample shows more than 150,000 clones, around 87% of them seen only once. Source: peripheral blood, taken on day 0 of MenACWY control vaccination. All receptors come from an adult in good health. Each CDR3 is given with its conserved first and last residue. Fields, in order: J gene, V gene, D gene, CDR3 length, clone size, CDR3 protein, CDR3 DNA. A D gene is named only where the DNA matches it firmly. Clone sizes are given selectively: once, few, many, or a class where the clone is expanded.

>TRBJ1-5|TRBV2|.|11|.
CASSRGQPQHF
TGTGCCAGCAGTAGGGGTCAGCCCCAGCATTTT
>TRBJ1-6|TRBV30|.|12|once
CAWSRADSPLHF
TGTGCCTGGAGCAGGGCCGATTCACCCCTCCACTTT
>TRBJ2-5|TRBV6-5|.|15|.
CASSTYRGGGETQYF
TGTGCCAGCAGCACCTACAGGGGTGGAGGGGAGACCCAGTACTTC
>TRBJ2-7|TRBV19|.|15|.
CASSMFLAPSYEQYF
TGTGCCAGTAGTATGTTCTTAGCGCCCTCCTACGAGCAGTACTTC
>TRBJ1-5|TRBV28|TRBD1|14|few
CASSSTQGRQPQHF
TGTGCCAGCAGTTCCACACAGGGGAGACAGCCCCAGCATTTT
>TRBJ2-7|TRBV3-1/TRBV3-2|.|15|.
CASSQMPDGNYEQYF
TGTGCCAGCAGCCAGATGCCGGACGGGAACTACGAGCAGTACTTC
>TRBJ2-3|TRBV18|.|13|once
CASSPPRTDTQYF
TGTGCCAGCTCACCACCCCGCACAGATACGCAGTATTTT
>TRBJ2-5|TRBV10-3|.|14|.
CATGPGLAQETQYF
TGTGCCACCGGCCCGGGACTGGCCCAAGAGACCCAGTACTTC
>TRBJ2-3|TRBV20-1|.|11|.
CSAQRTDTQYF
TGCAGTGCACAACGCACAGATACGCAGTATTTT
>TRBJ2-7|TRBV4-2|.|18|once
CASSQVGSATTGFYEQYF
TGTGCCAGCAGCCAAGTTGGGAGCGCTACCACGGGCTTCTACGAGCAGTACTTC
>TRBJ1-6|TRBV6-6|TRBD1|13|.
CATLGQGNSPLHF
TGTGCCACCCTGGGACAGGGCAATTCACCCCTCCACTTT
>TRBJ1-6|TRBV9|.|17|once
CASSAGQSGGLNSPLHF
TGTGCCAGCAGCGCCGGACAATCGGGGGGCCTTAATTCACCCCTCCACTTT
>TRBJ2-2|TRBV29-1|.|14|.
CSVVSRANTGELFF
TGCAGCGTTGTTTCTAGGGCGAACACCGGGGAGCTGTTTTTT
>TRBJ2-1|TRBV6-4|.|15|.
CASSAQHAAGNEQFF
TGTGCCAGCAGTGCCCAGCATGCAGCTGGAAATGAGCAGTTCTTC
>TRBJ1-2|TRBV5-1|.|16|.
CASSSPGRPDNYGYTF
TGCGCCAGCAGCTCGCCCGGACGCCCCGATAACTATGGCTACACCTTC
>TRBJ2-5|TRBV5-1|.|13|.
CASSTHGRGTQYF
TGCGCCAGCAGCACTCACGGACGGGGGACCCAGTACTTC
>TRBJ1-6|TRBV6-2/TRBV6-3|.|15|few
CASSYYRTYNSPLHF
TGTGCCAGCAGTTACTACCGGACCTATAATTCACCCCTCCACTTT
>TRBJ2-7|TRBV19|TRBD1|15|.
CASSIRTGDSYEQYF
TGTGCCAGTAGTATCCGGACAGGGGATTCCTACGAGCAGTACTTC
>TRBJ2-7|TRBV7-9|.|14|once
CASSLPLAPYEQYF
TGTGCCAGCAGCTTGCCCCTAGCGCCCTACGAGCAGTACTTC
>TRBJ2-1|TRBV6-4|TRBD2|15|few
CASSPSGGTYNEQFF
TGTGCCAGCAGCCCCAGCGGGGGGACGTACAATGAGCAGTTCTTC
>TRBJ2-4|TRBV28|TRBD1|13|once
CASGYRDSELQYF
TGTGCCAGCGGGTACCGGGACAGTGAACTTCAGTACTTC
>TRBJ2-6|TRBV6-5|TRBD1|14|.
CASRTGIGANVLTF
TGTGCCAGCAGGACAGGGATTGGGGCCAACGTCCTGACTTTC
>TRBJ2-2|TRBV6-4|TRBD2|14|.
CASSSGDDTGELFF
TGTGCCAGCAGTAGCGGGGACGACACCGGGGAGCTGTTTTTT
>TRBJ1-5|TRBV2|.|15|.
CASSEGQGSGQPQHF
TGTGCCAGCAGTGAAGGGCAGGGCTCAGGTCAGCCCCAGCATTTT
>TRBJ1-2|TRBV28|TRBD1|13|.
CASSLTGGKGYTF
TGTGCCAGCAGTTTGACAGGGGGCAAGGGCTACACCTTC